This T cell receptor (beta chain) was documented in a study of shared clonotypes between healthy human individuals. General study findings and limits: Rarefaction revealed incomplete sorted-subset sequencing despite large depth. Naive subsets typically showed greater estimated richness than memory subsets.

Authors' data handling: ImmunoSEQ output held junction-only sequences without quality scores, so filtering differed. TCRdb keeps only in-frame clones here, not all; method: immunoSEQ multiplex PCR. V and J calls and clone size are copied from that table; D and trimming were computed from the DNA. The repertoire holds more than 2 million clones, with 85% to 95% as singletons. Notes on this clone: What it binds is unknown. The identical CDR3 is also encoded by other nucleotide sequences in the sample.

CD45RO-negative, CCR7-selected cells formed the naive CD8 fraction, which excluded terminally differentiated effector memory CD45RA+ cells. Donors included only healthy HIV-negative adults lacking recent acute infections or vaccinations. The germline V gene has CDR1 SQVTM and CDR2 ANQGSEA. V shed 4 bases and J shed 6 bases, with 9 bases lying between them. This CDR3 comprises 11 residues. The TCR sequence derives from a man aged 18 to 29 in good health. This chain uses TRBV29-1 with TRBJ1-1, with D hard to call. Sample: naive CD8+ T cells sorted from blood. The CDR3 nucleotides are TGCAGCGTTGGTGGCGGGGCTGAAGCTTTCTTT. This translates into CSVGGGAEAFF.